A single sample gave rise to the 2 T cell receptor beta chains below, sequenced in a study of cytomegalovirus exposure and HLA in healthy donors. Assay: immunoSEQ multiplex PCR; the TCRdb copy retains only in-frame clones and omits some. The data contain 200,000 to 250,000 clones, approximately 80% of them singletons. Sequenced sample: PBMCs. These receptor sequences come from a woman in her 30s in good health and CMV-seropositive.

The CDR3 DNA follows: TGTGCCAGCAGTTTAATTCCTAGCGGGGCAGGCAATGAGCAGTTCTTC. Its protein is CASSLIPSGAGNEQFF. The genes are TRBV27 and TRBJ2-1; 9 positions agree with TRBD2. The junction had 8 bases not matched to a gene; V was cut back by 2 bases and J by 6 bases. The CDR3 has 16 residues. Germline lookup yields CDR1 MNHEY and CDR2 SMNVEV (reference sequence).

This chain connects TRBV25-1 to TRBJ1-2; D not certain. The CDR3 extends over 14 amino acids. Germline CDR1 MGHDK, CDR2 SYGVNS. Trimming left V 4 bases short and J 4 bases short, with 13 bases between. The CDR3 DNA is TGTGCCAGCAGTGGCCCGGGTCGTGGCTATGGCTACACCTTC. This gives the protein CASSGPGRGYGYTF.